Listed below are T cell receptor beta chains from one sample, sequenced in a study of persistence of HIV-infected CD4 T cells. The data were produced by immunoSEQ multiplex PCR, yet TCRdb's version contains in-frame clones alone and is incomplete. The sample shows some 16,000 clones, about 65% of them seen only once. No antigens are known for them. Sequenced material: CD4+ T cells sorted from PBMCs after approximately 19-hour stimulation, taken from a patient who received antiretroviral therapy. The receptors derive from an adult woman with HIV who was CMV-seropositive. The CDR3 runs from the conserved cysteine through the conserved F or W. D genes are given only for firm matches. Expanded clones get a size class; other rows say once, few or many, or leave the size out.

J,D,size,V,CDR3,DNA
TRBJ2-7,NA,NA,TRBV7-8,CASSADGSYEQYF,TGTGCCAGCAGCGCGGACGGGTCCTACGAGCAGTACTTC
TRBJ2-3,TRBD1,NA,TRBV19,CASSRPGQGTDTQYF,TGTGCCAGTAGTAGACCCGGACAGGGCACAGATACGCAGTATTTT
TRBJ2-7,NA,NA,TRBV14,CASRASRDGSYEQYF,TGTGCCAGCAGGGCTTCGAGGGACGGTTCCTACGAGCAGTACTTC
TRBJ1-1,TRBD1,NA,TRBV12-3/TRBV12-4,CATGDSMNTEAFF,TGTGCCACCGGGGACAGCATGAACACTGAAGCTTTCTTT
TRBJ2-3,TRBD2,NA,TRBV7-2,CASRPSGGTDTQYF,TGTGCCAGCAGACCTAGCGGGGGCACAGATACGCAGTATTTT
TRBJ1-5,TRBD1,NA,TRBV6-6,CASSPGQGRSNQPQHF,TGTGCCAGCAGCCCGGGACAGGGAAGAAGCAATCAGCCCCAGCATTTT
TRBJ1-2,NA,NA,TRBV19,CASSARGDYGYTF,TGTGCCAGTAGTGCCAGGGGAGACTATGGCTACACCTTC
TRBJ2-1,TRBD1,NA,TRBV24-1,CATSDPSPTGRNEQFF,TGTGCCACCAGTGACCCCTCCCCGACAGGGCGCAATGAGCAGTTCTTC
TRBJ1-2,NA,NA,TRBV29-1,CSVGDLGGGYTF,TGCAGCGTTGGCGACTTGGGAGGAGGCTACACCTTC
TRBJ1-3,NA,NA,TRBV6-5,CASSLEGGSGNTIYF,TGTGCCAGCAGTCTGGAGGGAGGCTCTGGAAACACCATATATTTT
TRBJ2-7,TRBD1,NA,TRBV5-8,CASSLGTGWNHEQYF,TGTGCCAGCAGCCTCGGGACAGGTTGGAACCACGAGCAGTACTTC
TRBJ1-4,NA,NA,TRBV3-1/TRBV3-2,CASSQGAGWGGKLFF,TGTGCCAGCAGCCAAGGGGCAGGGTGGGGTGGAAAACTGTTTTTT
TRBJ1-1,NA,NA,TRBV6-5,CATGMNTEAFF,TGTGCCACCGGGATGAACACTGAAGCTTTCTTT
TRBJ1-2,NA,few,TRBV29-1,CSVDLVRGSGGGYTF,TGCAGCGTTGACCTAGTCCGGGGTTCCGGAGGTGGCTACACCTTC
TRBJ1-1,NA,NA,TRBV5-1,CASSSRGNTEAFF,TGCGCCAGCAGCTCCAGGGGGAACACTGAAGCTTTCTTT
TRBJ1-1,NA,few,TRBV28,CASFDGDTEAFF,TGTGCCAGCTTCGACGGCGACACTGAAGCTTTCTTT
TRBJ2-2,NA,medium-sized,TRBV6-4,CASSPTRGETGELFF,TGTGCCAGCAGTCCCACAAGGGGCGAAACCGGGGAGCTGTTTTTT
TRBJ2-7,NA,once,TRBV2,CASGREDYEQYF,TGTGCCAGCGGTAGGGAGGACTACGAGCAGTACTTC
TRBJ1-3,TRBD1,few,TRBV19,CATTDRAAGNTIYF,TGTGCCACCACAGACAGGGCGGCTGGAAACACCATATATTTT
TRBJ2-1,NA,NA,TRBV7-2,CASSLRLGQGIGNEQFF,TGTGCCAGCAGCTTAAGGTTGGGGCAGGGGATAGGCAATGAGCAGTTCTTC
TRBJ1-2,TRBD1,few,TRBV6-1,CASRRDSGFGYTF,TGTGCCAGCCGAAGGGACAGTGGCTTCGGCTACACCTTC
TRBJ1-6,TRBD1,NA,TRBV12-5,CASGLVLGTGVIHSPLHF,TGTGCTAGTGGTTTGGTACTGGGGACAGGGGTCATACATTCACCCCTCCACTTT
TRBJ1-2,TRBD1,NA,TRBV29-1,CSVAGQGMGGYTF,TGCAGCGTTGCGGGACAGGGAATGGGTGGCTACACCTTC
TRBJ2-1,TRBD2,NA,TRBV5-1,CASSPILAGGLNEQFF,TGCGCCAGCAGCCCTATACTAGCGGGGGGGCTTAATGAGCAGTTCTTC
TRBJ2-2,NA,NA,TRBV3-1/TRBV3-2,CASSNTGTSHTGELFF,TGTGCCAGCAGCAACACCGGGACATCCCACACCGGGGAGCTGTTTTTT
TRBJ2-6,NA,NA,TRBV11-2,CASSLRPEGAGANVLTF,TGTGCCAGCAGCTTACGTCCCGAGGGGGCTGGGGCCAACGTCCTGACTTTC
TRBJ1-4,NA,NA,TRBV6-5,CASSRGSTHEKLFF,TGTGCCAGCAGTCGCGGGAGCACGCATGAAAAACTGTTTTTT
TRBJ2-1,TRBD2,few,TRBV7-3,CASSPLAGGSNEQFF,TGTGCCAGCAGCCCTCTAGCGGGGGGCAGCAATGAGCAGTTCTTC
TRBJ1-1,NA,NA,TRBV2,CASTPRTEAFF,TGTGCCAGCACCCCTCGGACTGAAGCTTTCTTT
TRBJ2-3,NA,NA,TRBV13,CASSAPGQHTQYF,TGTGCCAGCAGCGCCCCTGGACAACATACGCAGTATTTT
TRBJ2-6,TRBD1,NA,TRBV19,CASSVGQPSGANVLTF,TGTGCCAGTAGTGTGGGACAGCCGTCTGGGGCCAACGTCCTGACTTTC
TRBJ2-3,TRBD2,NA,TRBV12-5,CALSAGGGTDTQYF,TGTGCGTTGAGCGCGGGGGGAGGGACAGATACGCAGTATTTT
TRBJ2-3,TRBD2,NA,TRBV27,CASSLRVRGGVLSTDTQYF,TGTGCCAGCAGTTTACGCGTCCGGGGGGGCGTCCTTAGCACAGATACGCAGTATTTT
TRBJ1-1,NA,medium-sized,TRBV29-1,CSVEGPGGFMNTEAFF,TGCAGCGTTGAAGGCCCGGGAGGGTTCATGAACACTGAAGCTTTCTTT
TRBJ2-2,NA,medium-sized,TRBV4-2,CASSQSPQGTGELFF,TGTGCCAGCAGCCAAAGTCCCCAAGGTACCGGGGAGCTGTTTTTT
TRBJ1-2,NA,NA,TRBV7-6,CASSPGQRLNYGYTF,TGTGCCAGCAGTCCAGGACAGAGACTCAACTATGGCTACACCTTC
TRBJ1-3,NA,NA,TRBV5-1,CASSYTGTSISSGNTIYF,TGCGCCAGCAGCTACACCGGGACGTCGATAAGCTCTGGAAACACCATATATTTT
TRBJ2-2,TRBD1,large,TRBV19,CASSQGANTGELFF,TGTGCCAGTTCACAGGGGGCGAACACCGGGGAGCTGTTTTTT
TRBJ2-7,TRBD1,NA,TRBV13,CASSLASRRTGLMHYEQYF,TGTGCCAGCAGCTTGGCGAGCCGGCGGACAGGTTTAATGCACTACGAGCAGTACTTC
TRBJ2-1,TRBD2,NA,TRBV11-1,CASSLVSGGAGEQFF,TGTGCCAGCAGCTTAGTCTCGGGGGGGGCCGGTGAGCAGTTCTTC
TRBJ1-2,TRBD1,once,TRBV7-6,CASSLGTGGHGYTF,TGTGCCAGCAGCTTAGGGACAGGGGGCCATGGCTACACCTTC
TRBJ2-3,NA,NA,TRBV19,CASSGHRNTDTQYF,TGTGCCAGCTCCGGGCACAGAAACACAGATACGCAGTATTTT
TRBJ2-2,TRBD1,NA,TRBV7-3,CASSARTGQGASGELFF,TGTGCCAGCAGCGCGCGAACCGGACAGGGGGCTTCCGGGGAGCTGTTTTTT
TRBJ2-1,TRBD2,NA,TRBV7-2,CASRRGGFYNEQFF,TGTGCCAGCAGACGCGGGGGGTTCTACAATGAGCAGTTCTTC
TRBJ2-6,NA,NA,TRBV24-1,CATSDPGSGANVLTF,TGTGCCACCAGTGACCCAGGGTCTGGGGCCAACGTCCTGACTTTC
TRBJ2-1,TRBD2,NA,TRBV10-1,CASGSSSGSHEQFF,TGCGCCAGCGGGAGCTCTAGCGGGTCTCATGAGCAGTTCTTC
TRBJ1-3,NA,NA,TRBV27,CASSRSGLEGNTIYF,TGTGCCAGCAGTCGTTCGGGACTGGAGGGAAACACCATATATTTT
TRBJ1-2,NA,NA,TRBV13,CASSLRRFLWSYTF,TGTGCCAGCAGCCTTCGGCGTTTTCTATGGAGCTACACCTTC
TRBJ1-5,TRBD1,NA,TRBV6-6,CASRKTGVSGNQPQHF,TGTGCCAGCAGAAAAACAGGGGTTTCGGGCAATCAGCCCCAGCATTTT
TRBJ2-3,TRBD2,NA,TRBV2,CASSEGLGTSGGADTQYF,TGTGCCAGCAGTGAAGGCCTTGGGACTAGCGGGGGGGCAGATACGCAGTATTTT
TRBJ1-2,NA,NA,TRBV19,CASSTTTVSHYGYTF,TGTGCCAGTAGTACCACGACAGTCTCCCACTATGGCTACACCTTC
TRBJ2-1,TRBD2,NA,TRBV20-1,CSASSGLGTYNEQFF,TGCAGTGCCAGTTCCGGACTAGGTACATACAATGAGCAGTTCTTC
TRBJ2-2,TRBD1,NA,TRBV14,CASSQAGQANTGELFF,TGTGCCAGCAGCCAGGCCGGACAGGCGAACACCGGGGAGCTGTTTTTT
TRBJ1-1,NA,medium-sized,TRBV7-9,CASSLSLGSPEAFF,TGTGCCAGCAGCTTATCGTTAGGGAGTCCTGAAGCTTTCTTT
TRBJ2-2,TRBD2,NA,TRBV19,CASSRGVNTGELFF,TGTGCCAGTAGTCGGGGGGTGAACACCGGGGAGCTGTTTTTT
TRBJ2-2,NA,NA,TRBV3-1/TRBV3-2,CASSYHTGELFF,TGTGCCAGCAGCTACCATACCGGGGAGCTGTTTTTT
TRBJ2-2,TRBD2,NA,TRBV7-2,CASSLVALSGGLNTGELFF,TGTGCCAGCAGCTTAGTTGCGTTGAGCGGGGGGCTTAACACCGGGGAGCTGTTTTTT
TRBJ1-2,NA,NA,TRBV6-5,CASSSSATGSYGYTF,TGTGCCAGCAGTTCCTCAGCGACGGGCAGCTATGGCTACACCTTC
TRBJ1-1,NA,few,TRBV9,CASSVVQEGEAFF,TGTGCCAGCAGCGTAGTTCAGGAAGGTGAAGCTTTCTTT
TRBJ1-2,NA,few,TRBV5-5,CASIGLLDYGYTF,TGTGCCAGCATAGGGCTCCTCGACTATGGCTACACCTTC